The rows below give T cell receptor beta chains drawn from one sample of a study of T cell repertoires in cytomegalovirus infection. MiXCR, applied by TCRdb to the reads, yields one record per CDR3 protein. The data hold 400,000 or so distinct CDR3 sequences, with approximately 32% observed a single time. Sequencing used PBMCs. Every receptor here comes from a human donor in good health (CMV status not recorded). Some clones in this sample may be carry-over from other donors' samples. Both conserved end residues are part of each CDR3. D genes are given only for firm matches. The size field is filled for only some rows; it gives once, few, many or a size class.

V gene	J gene	clone size	D gene	CDR3 protein	CDR3 DNA
TRBV7-2	TRBJ2-5	many	NA	CASSPQTSKETQYF	TGTGCCAGCAGCCCACAGACATCTAAGGAGACCCAGTACTTC
TRBV19	TRBJ1-1	NA	NA	CASSISAVSNTEAFF	TGTGCCAGTAGTATCAGTGCGGTCTCGAACACTGAAGCTTTCTTT
TRBV6-6	TRBJ1-5	NA	TRBD1	CASSNTGTGRSNQPQHF	TGTGCCAGCAGTAATACCGGGACAGGGCGTAGCAATCAGCCCCAGCATTTT
TRBV7-6	TRBJ2-5	many	NA	CASSSTVTQETQYF	TGTGCCAGCAGCTCGACAGTAACCCAAGAGACCCAGTACTTC
TRBV19	TRBJ1-5	many	TRBD1	CASSPLPGGGQPQHF	TGTGCCAGTAGCCCCCTGCCAGGGGGCGGTCAGCCCCAGCATTTT
TRBV9	TRBJ2-7	NA	NA	CASRVEVRGYEQYF	TGTGCCAGCAGAGTAGAGGTCAGGGGCTACGAGCAGTACTTC
TRBV6-1	TRBJ1-1	many	TRBD1	CASSRTGGRHTEAFF	TGTGCCAGCAGCAGGACAGGGGGAAGGCACACTGAAGCTTTCTTT
TRBV7-9	TRBJ2-2	few	NA	CASSHVAGWELFF	TGTGCCAGCAGCCATGTGGCAGGTTGGGAGCTGTTTTTT
TRBV6-9	TRBJ2-3	NA	NA	CASSYLSSGPDTQYF	TGTGCCAGCAGTTACCTTAGCTCTGGGCCAGATACGCAGTATTTT
TRBV4-3	TRBJ1-1	many	TRBD1	CASSQDRGRQGAWLTEAFF	TGCGCCAGCAGCCAAGATCGGGGTAGGCAGGGGGCCTGGTTGACTGAAGCTTTCTTT
TRBV19	TRBJ2-2	few	NA	CASRVDRSNTGELFF	TGTGCCAGTAGGGTGGACAGATCGAACACCGGGGAGCTGTTTTTT
TRBV7-2	TRBJ1-5	many	NA	CASRSISENQPQHF	TGTGCCAGCAGGTCGATTAGTGAAAATCAGCCCCAGCATTTT
TRBV20-1	TRBJ1-1	many	NA	CSALRQVLSIMNTEAFF	TGCAGTGCATTGAGACAGGTGCTATCTATTATGAACACTGAAGCTTTCTTT
TRBV7-2	TRBJ1-2	many	NA	CASSFEQRYGYTF	TGTGCCAGCAGCTTCGAGCAGCGCTATGGCTACACCTTC
TRBV6-8	TRBJ1-6	few	TRBD1	CASSPTGGGSPLHF	TGTGCCAGCAGTCCTACAGGGGGCGGGTCACCCCTCCACTTT
TRBV6-5	TRBJ2-1	NA	TRBD2	CASSYPRGGRREQFF	TGTGCCAGCAGTTACCCGCGGGGGGGCCGAAGGGAGCAGTTCTTC
TRBV20-1	TRBJ1-6	few	TRBD1	CSARWTGPNSPLHF	TGCAGTGCTAGATGGACAGGGCCCAATTCACCCCTCCACTTT
TRBV29-1	TRBJ1-2	few	TRBD1	CAGQGMSGGYTF	TGCGCAGGACAGGGGATGAGTGGGGGCTACACCTTC
TRBV9	TRBJ2-3	few	TRBD2	CASSVGERGNEDTQYF	TGTGCCAGCAGCGTAGGGGAGCGGGGGAATGAAGATACGCAGTATTTT
TRBV14	TRBJ1-6	few	NA	CASSQDLVGSPLHF	TGTGCCAGCAGCCAAGATTTGGTTGGTTCACCCCTCCACTTT
TRBV19	TRBJ2-5	NA	TRBD2	CASSTGLATETQYF	TGTGCCAGTAGTACGGGACTAGCGACAGAGACCCAGTACTTC
TRBV27	TRBJ2-7	NA	NA	CASSWGAIAAPNEQYF	TGTGCCAGCAGCTGGGGGGCAATCGCGGCCCCCAACGAGCAGTACTTC
TRBV14	TRBJ1-4	few	NA	CASSPGQYNEKLFF	TGTGCCAGCAGCCCAGGACAGTATAATGAAAAACTGTTTTTT
TRBV20-1	TRBJ2-2	few	NA	CSARDLWGANTGELFF	TGCAGTGCTAGAGATCTATGGGGGGCTAACACCGGGGAGCTGTTTTTT
TRBV7-8	TRBJ2-7	many	NA	CASSLGGKTGIYEQYF	TGTGCCAGCAGCTTAGGCGGGAAGACGGGTATCTACGAGCAGTACTTC
TRBV27	TRBJ2-5	NA	TRBD2	CASSQYGLDLETQYF	TGTGCCAGCAGTCAGTATGGACTAGATCTTGAGACCCAGTACTTC
TRBV6-2/TRBV6-3	TRBJ1-2	NA	TRBD1	CASRTGTGRYTF	TGTGCCAGCAGGACGGGGACAGGCCGCTACACCTTC
TRBV19	TRBJ1-5	NA	NA	CAIRGTNQPQHF	TGTGCCATTCGTGGTACCAATCAGCCCCAGCATTTT
TRBV4-1	TRBJ1-1	few	NA	CASSQDEREAFF	TGCGCCAGCAGCCAAGATGAGAGAGAAGCTTTCTTT
TRBV6-6	TRBJ2-6	NA	NA	CASTTGSSGANVLTF	TGTGCCAGCACTACAGGTAGCTCTGGGGCCAACGTCCTGACTTTC
TRBV7-8	TRBJ1-5	few	TRBD1	CASSRTIQGIGQPQHF	TGTGCCAGCAGCCGCACAATACAGGGGATAGGTCAGCCCCAGCATTTT
TRBV4-1	TRBJ1-5	NA	NA	CASSQGVLSNQPQHF	TGCGCCAGCAGCCAAGGTGTGTTGAGCAATCAGCCCCAGCATTTT
TRBV7-9	TRBJ1-1	many	TRBD1	CASIMTGAGEAFF	TGTGCCAGCATCATGACAGGGGCGGGAGAAGCTTTCTTT
TRBV12-3/TRBV12-4	TRBJ2-1	NA	NA	CASSLIGGYNEQFF	TGTGCCAGCAGTTTAATTGGGGGTTACAATGAGCAGTTCTTC
TRBV6-1	TRBJ2-7	few	NA	CASSEARKFYEQYF	TGTGCCAGCAGTGAAGCCCGAAAATTCTACGAGCAGTACTTC
TRBV7-2	TRBJ1-1	many	TRBD1	CASSLGQGGNTEAFF	TGTGCCAGCAGCCTGGGACAGGGTGGAAACACTGAAGCTTTCTTT
TRBV11-2	TRBJ1-6	NA	NA	CASSSIRGFGNSPLHF	TGTGCCAGCAGCTCCATCAGGGGTTTCGGGAATTCACCCCTCCACTTT
TRBV7-3	TRBJ2-5	NA	TRBD2	CASSLQRGETQYF	TGTGCCAGCAGCCTCCAGCGGGGTGAGACCCAGTACTTC
TRBV7-2	TRBJ1-4	many	TRBD1	CASSLSPGGAGEKLFF	TGTGCCAGCAGCTTAAGCCCAGGGGGCGCTGGTGAAAAACTGTTTTTT
TRBV28	TRBJ1-1	NA	NA	CASTPGGSTFF	TGTGCCAGCACCCCGGGGGGTTCGACTTTCTTT
TRBV19	TRBJ2-2	many	NA	CASSIGTGELFF	TGTGCCAGTAGTATAGGCACCGGGGAGCTGTTTTTT
TRBV28	TRBJ1-2	NA	TRBD1	CASSPPGQGGGYTF	TGTGCCAGCAGTCCCCCGGGACAGGGAGGCGGCTACACCTTC